The TCR beta chain under discussion was sequenced for a study of OX40 agonist ivuxolimab in advanced cancers. Overall study context: Patients were dosed with the agonistic anti-OX40 (CD134) antibody ivuxolimab.

Clones were read by immunoSEQ multiplex PCR, and TCRdb kept only the in-frame ones, dropping some. The table includes over 50,000 clones, roughly 80% detected once. CDR3 length: 13 residues. V was cut by 3 bases and J by 2 bases, with 5 bases left in between. Germline values: CDR1 MNHGY, CDR2 SVAAGI. This sequence joins TRBV6-9 and TRBJ1-5; no reliable D call. This receptor was identified in an adult with an advanced solid tumor such as melanoma, head and neck, liver or kidney cancer. The sequencing used CD4+ or CD8+ T cells sorted from blood, collected in a trial of the OX40 agonist ivuxolimab. CDR3 residues: CASSYQGNQPQHF. Here the CDR3 DNA reads TGTGCCAGCAGTTACCAGGGCAATCAGCCCCAGCATTTT.